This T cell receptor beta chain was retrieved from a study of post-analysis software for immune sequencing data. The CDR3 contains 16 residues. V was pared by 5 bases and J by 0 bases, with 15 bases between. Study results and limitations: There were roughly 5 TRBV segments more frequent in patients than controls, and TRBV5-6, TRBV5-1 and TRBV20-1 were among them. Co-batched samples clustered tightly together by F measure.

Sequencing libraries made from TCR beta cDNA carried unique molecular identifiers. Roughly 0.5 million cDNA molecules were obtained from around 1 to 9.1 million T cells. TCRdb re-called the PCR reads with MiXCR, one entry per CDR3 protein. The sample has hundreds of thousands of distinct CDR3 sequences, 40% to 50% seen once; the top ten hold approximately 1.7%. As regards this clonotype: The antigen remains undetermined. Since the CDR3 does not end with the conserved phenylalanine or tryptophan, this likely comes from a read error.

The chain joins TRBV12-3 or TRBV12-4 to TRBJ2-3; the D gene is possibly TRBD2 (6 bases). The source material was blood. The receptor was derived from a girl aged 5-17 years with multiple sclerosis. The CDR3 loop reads CASSHHQGLSTDTQYS. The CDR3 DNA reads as TGTGCCAGCAGTCATCACCAGGGACTGAGCACAGATACGCAGTATTCT.